This T cell receptor (beta chain) was profiled in a study of cytotoxic CD8 clonotypes in ibrutinib-treated CLL. The method was immunoSEQ multiplex PCR; TCRdb's version includes in-frame clones alone and lacks a portion of them. The repertoire holds 110,000 to 150,000 clones, about three quarters seen once, with about 5% in the top ten. Germline V gene data show CDR1 as SGHNT and CDR2 as YYREEE (reference sequence). Trimming cost V 4 bases and J 1 base; bases outside gene matches: 9. The CDR3 covers 16 residues. This TCR was sampled from a human donor with chronic lymphocytic leukemia. This chain uses TRBV5-4 with TRBJ2-3; the match to TRBD1 covers 7 bases. The sequencing used PBMCs, collected after 24 months of ibrutinib treatment. The CDR3 sequence is CASSPGQSSRTDTQYF. CDR3 in DNA: TGTGCCAGCAGCCCGGGACAGTCAAGCCGCACAGATACGCAGTATTTT.